This T cell receptor (beta chain) was recovered during a study of blood T cells in healthy people across ages. The CDR3 contains 17 residues. The germline V gene has CDR1 KGHSH and CDR2 LQKENI. The ends were cut back, 0 bases at V and 5 bases at J, with 20 bases in the middle. Points on this clonotype: Antigen specificity is unknown.

Alongside a J-beta primer mix, a sample-barcoded 5' primer served in a second PCR lasting about 7 to 11 cycles. One entry per CDR3 protein, called by TCRdb with MiXCR from the 5' RACE reads. The data contain roughly 800,000 distinct CDR3 sequences, 55% to 70% of them seen just once; the ten biggest clones take up roughly 22%. Broader study findings: When set beside aged donors, long-lived donors presented more naive CD4+ cells and higher diversity.

Material: blood. This receptor was identified in a man in his thirties or forties in good health. The V gene is TRBV18, the J gene TRBJ2-7, with D possibly matching TRBD2 (6 bases). The CDR3 nucleotides are TGTGCCAGCTCACCACCGGACGTTGCTGGGACTTACCACGAGCAGTACTTC. It specifies CASSPPDVAGTYHEQYF. The full variable domain, its missing parts supplied by reference TRBV18 and TRBJ2-7, is NAGVMQNPRHLVRRRGQEARLRCSPMKGHSHVYWYRQLPEEGLKFMVYLQKENIIDESGMPKERFSAEFPKEGPSILRIQQVVRGDSAAYFCASSPPDVAGTYHEQYFGPGTRLTVT.